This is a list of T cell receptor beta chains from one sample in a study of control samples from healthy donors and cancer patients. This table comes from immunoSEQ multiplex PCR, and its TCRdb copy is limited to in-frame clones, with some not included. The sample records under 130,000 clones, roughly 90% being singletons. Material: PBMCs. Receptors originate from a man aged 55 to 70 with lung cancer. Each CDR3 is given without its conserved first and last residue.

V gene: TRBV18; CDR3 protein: ASSPLASSYNEQF
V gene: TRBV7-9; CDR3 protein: ASSRSTGTMDEQF
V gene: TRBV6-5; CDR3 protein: ASRTEKLF
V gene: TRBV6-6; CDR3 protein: ASRTSTTGDQETQY
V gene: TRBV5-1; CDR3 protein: ASSRSEAYNSPLH
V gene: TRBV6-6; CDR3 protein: ASTVKKGSAGELF
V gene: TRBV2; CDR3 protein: ASCLQGAYGYT
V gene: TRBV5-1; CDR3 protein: ASSSRTGNEQY
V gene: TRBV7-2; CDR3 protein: ASGPSSYNEQF
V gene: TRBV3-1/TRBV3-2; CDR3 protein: ASSQVSWASGTSTDTQY